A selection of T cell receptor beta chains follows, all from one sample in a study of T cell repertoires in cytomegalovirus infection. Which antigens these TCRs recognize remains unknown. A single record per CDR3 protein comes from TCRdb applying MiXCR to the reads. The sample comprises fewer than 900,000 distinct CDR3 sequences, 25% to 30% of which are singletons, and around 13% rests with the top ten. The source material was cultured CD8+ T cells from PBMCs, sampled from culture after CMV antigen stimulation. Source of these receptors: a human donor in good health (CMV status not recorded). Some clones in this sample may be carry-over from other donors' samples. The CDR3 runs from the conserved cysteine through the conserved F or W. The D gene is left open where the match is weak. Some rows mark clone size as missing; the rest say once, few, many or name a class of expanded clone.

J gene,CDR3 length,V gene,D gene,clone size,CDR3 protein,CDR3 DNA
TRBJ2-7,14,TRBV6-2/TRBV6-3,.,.,CASSHSGRLYEQYF,TGTGCCAGCAGCCACTCGGGACGGCTCTACGAGCAGTACTTC
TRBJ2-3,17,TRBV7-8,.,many,CASSPRWGTSSTDTQYF,TGTGCCAGCAGCCCCCGGTGGGGCACCTCTAGCACAGATACGCAGTATTTT
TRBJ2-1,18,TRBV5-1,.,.,CASSLARGRDGSYNEQFF,TGCGCCAGCAGCTTGGCCAGGGGCAGGGATGGGTCCTACAATGAGCAGTTCTTC
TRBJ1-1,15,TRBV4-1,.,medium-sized,CASSQDPRSSTEAFF,TGCGCCAGCAGCCAAGATCCCAGGTCTTCCACTGAAGCTTTCTTT
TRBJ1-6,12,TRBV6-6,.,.,CASSYSIAPLHF,TGTGCCAGCAGTTACTCGATCGCACCCCTCCACTTT
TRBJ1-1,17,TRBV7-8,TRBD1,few,CASSLGARGQGVPEAFF,TGTGCCAGCAGCTTAGGGGCACGAGGACAGGGGGTTCCTGAAGCTTTCTTT
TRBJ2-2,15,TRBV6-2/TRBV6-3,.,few,CASSSLDRITGELFF,TGTGCCAGCAGTTCCCTCGACAGAATAACCGGGGAGCTGTTTTTT
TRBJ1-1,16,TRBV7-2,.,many,CASSLEGGGVDTEAFF,TGTGCCAGCAGCTTAGAAGGGGGGGGAGTAGACACTGAAGCTTTCTTT
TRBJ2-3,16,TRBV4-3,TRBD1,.,CASSPDRGRGTDTQYF,TGCGCCAGCAGCCCGGACAGGGGAAGGGGGACAGATACGCAGTATTTT
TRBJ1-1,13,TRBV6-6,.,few,CASTTYGRTEAFF,TGTGCCAGCACTACTTATGGGCGCACTGAAGCTTTCTTT
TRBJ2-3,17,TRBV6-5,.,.,CASSYSKGEGDSDTQYF,TGTGCCAGCAGTTACTCGAAAGGGGAAGGGGATTCAGATACGCAGTATTTT
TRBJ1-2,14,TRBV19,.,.,CASSFTGTNYGYTF,TGTGCCAGTAGTTTCACCGGGACAAACTATGGCTACACCTTC
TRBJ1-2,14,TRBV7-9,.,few,CASSPIAPNYGYTF,TGTGCCAGCAGCCCAATTGCTCCTAACTATGGCTACACCTTC
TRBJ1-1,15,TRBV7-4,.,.,CASSLVMAGETEAFF,TGTGCCAGCAGCTTAGTGATGGCAGGGGAGACTGAAGCTTTCTTT
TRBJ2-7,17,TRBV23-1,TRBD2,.,CASSQSTKAGGSYEQYF,TGCGCCAGCAGTCAATCAACAAAAGCGGGGGGATCCTACGAGCAGTACTTC
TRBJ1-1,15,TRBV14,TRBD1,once,CASSQYRAGTGEAFF,TGTGCCAGCAGCCAATACAGGGCAGGGACAGGTGAAGCTTTCTTT
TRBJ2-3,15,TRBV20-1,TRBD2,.,CSASDPGGVYDTQYF,TGCAGTGCTAGCGATCCCGGGGGGGTCTACGATACGCAGTATTTT
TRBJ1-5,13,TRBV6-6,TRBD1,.,CASGKTGEQPQHF,TGTGCCAGCGGAAAGACAGGGGAGCAGCCCCAGCATTTT
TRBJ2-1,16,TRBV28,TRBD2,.,CASTLGLAGEYNEQFF,TGTGCCAGCACCCTGGGACTAGCGGGGGAGTACAATGAGCAGTTCTTC
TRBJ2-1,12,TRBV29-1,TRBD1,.,CSVETGGDEQFF,TGCAGCGTTGAAACAGGGGGAGATGAGCAGTTCTTC
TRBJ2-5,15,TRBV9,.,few,CASSPVGALIETQYF,TGTGCCAGCAGCCCCGTCGGGGCGCTAATCGAGACCCAGTACTTC
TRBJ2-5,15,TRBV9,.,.,CASSPYGTEGETQYF,TGTGCCAGCAGCCCCTATGGGACTGAGGGAGAGACCCAGTACTTC
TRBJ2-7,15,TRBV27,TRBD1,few,CASSFSRGSSYEQYF,TGTGCCAGCAGTTTTAGCAGGGGGAGCTCCTACGAGCAGTACTTC
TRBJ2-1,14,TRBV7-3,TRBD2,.,CASSPVGLVAEQFF,TGTGCCAGCAGCCCCGTTGGACTAGTCGCTGAGCAGTTCTTC
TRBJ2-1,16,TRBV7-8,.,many,CASSLRGRTGLDEQFF,TGTGCCAGCAGCTTACGCGGTAGAACCGGCTTGGATGAGCAGTTCTTC
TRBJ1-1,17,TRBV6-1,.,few,CASSGTNIVGSVTEAFF,TGTGCCAGCAGTGGGACCAACATCGTGGGATCGGTCACTGAAGCTTTCTTT
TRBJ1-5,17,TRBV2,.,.,CASSTAWDIGGNQPQHF,TGTGCCAGCAGTACAGCTTGGGACATAGGAGGCAATCAGCCCCAGCATTTT
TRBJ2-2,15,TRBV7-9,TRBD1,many,CASSHRDRGTGELFF,TGTGCCAGCAGCCACCGGGACAGGGGGACCGGGGAGCTGTTTTTT
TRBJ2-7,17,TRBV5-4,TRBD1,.,CASSGVPGQGDTYEQYF,TGTGCCAGCAGCGGGGTCCCGGGACAGGGGGATACCTACGAGCAGTACTTC
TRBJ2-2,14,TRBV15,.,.,CATSREVGTGELFF,TGTGCCACCAGCAGAGAAGTGGGGACCGGGGAGCTGTTTTTT
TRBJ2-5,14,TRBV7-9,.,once,CAGSSRGGKETQYF,TGTGCCGGCAGCTCTCGAGGCGGGAAAGAGACCCAGTACTTC
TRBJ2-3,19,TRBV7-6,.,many,CASSLAPGDPGLYTDTQYF,TGTGCCAGCAGCTTAGCGCCAGGGGATCCGGGACTTTACACAGATACGCAGTATTTT
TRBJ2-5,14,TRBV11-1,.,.,CASSLRGRAETQYF,TGTGCCAGCAGCCTTCGGGGCAGGGCAGAGACCCAGTACTTC
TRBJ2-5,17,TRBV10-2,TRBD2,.,CASSESGVAGGSETQYF,TGCGCCAGCAGTGAGTCGGGAGTAGCGGGGGGTTCAGAGACCCAGTACTTC
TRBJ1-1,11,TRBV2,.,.,CASNRGTEAFF,TGTGCCAGCAACCGAGGTACTGAAGCTTTCTTT
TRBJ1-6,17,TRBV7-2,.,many,CASSSRDIGSYNSPLHF,TGTGCCAGCAGCTCACGGGACATAGGCTCCTATAATTCACCCCTCCACTTT
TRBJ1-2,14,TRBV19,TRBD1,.,CASSRRDSPYGYTF,TGTGCCAGTAGTCGTCGGGACAGCCCCTATGGCTACACCTTC
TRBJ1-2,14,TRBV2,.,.,CASNRHTVSYGYTF,TGTGCCAGCAATAGACATACAGTTTCCTATGGCTACACCTTC
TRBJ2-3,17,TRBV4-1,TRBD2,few,CASSQVGGGASTDTQYF,TGCGCCAGCAGCCAAGTCGGCGGGGGGGCAAGTACAGATACGCAGTATTTT
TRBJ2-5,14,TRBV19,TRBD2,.,CASSGEGRQETQYF,TGTGCCAGTAGTGGGGAGGGCCGCCAAGAGACCCAGTACTTC
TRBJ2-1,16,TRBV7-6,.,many,CASSEDTGGVYNEQFF,TGTGCCAGCAGCGAAGACACCGGCGGGGTCTACAATGAGCAGTTCTTC
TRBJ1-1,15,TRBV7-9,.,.,CASSLVRGENTEAFF,TGTGCCAGCAGCTTGGTGCGGGGGGAGAACACTGAAGCTTTCTTT
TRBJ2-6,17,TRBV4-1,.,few,CASSQLTGVSGANVLTF,TGCGCCAGCAGCCAGCTGACGGGGGTCTCTGGGGCCAACGTCCTGACTTTC
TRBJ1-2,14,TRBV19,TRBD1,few,CASSLTGGFDGYTF,TGTGCCAGTAGCCTCACAGGGGGGTTCGATGGCTACACCTTC
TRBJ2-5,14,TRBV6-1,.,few,CASGSLSRMETQYF,TGTGCCAGCGGTAGTTTATCTAGGATGGAGACCCAGTACTTC
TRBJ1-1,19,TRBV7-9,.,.,CASTLDRWNGISMNTEAFF,TGTGCCAGCACCCTCGACAGGTGGAATGGGATTTCAATGAACACTGAAGCTTTCTTT
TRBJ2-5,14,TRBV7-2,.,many,CASSLNRVQETQYF,TGTGCCAGCAGCTTAAATAGGGTGCAAGAGACCCAGTACTTC
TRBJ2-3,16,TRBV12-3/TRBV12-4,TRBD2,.,CASSTLRGGGPDTQYF,TGTGCCAGCTCAACCCTCCGGGGGGGGGGACCAGATACGCAGTATTTT
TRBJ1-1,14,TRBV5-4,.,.,CASSESGPNTEAFF,TGTGCCAGCAGCGAGTCGGGACCCAACACTGAAGCTTTCTTT
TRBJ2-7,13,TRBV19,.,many,CASSIGISYEQYF,TGTGCCAGTAGTATTGGGATTTCCTACGAGCAGTACTTC
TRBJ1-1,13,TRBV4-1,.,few,CASTHQGYTEAFF,TGCGCCAGCACCCATCAGGGGTACACTGAAGCTTTCTTT
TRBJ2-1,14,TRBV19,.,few,CASSQYGTNNEQFF,TGTGCCAGTAGCCAATACGGAACAAACAATGAGCAGTTCTTC
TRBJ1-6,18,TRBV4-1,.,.,CASSQVRRSQGYNSPLHF,TGCGCCAGCAGCCAAGTCCGCAGGAGCCAGGGTTATAATTCACCCCTCCACTTT
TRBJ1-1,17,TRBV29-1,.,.,CSVGLRSQDLGGTEAFF,TGCAGCGTTGGGTTACGGTCCCAGGACCTTGGGGGCACTGAAGCTTTCTTT
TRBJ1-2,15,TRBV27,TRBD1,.,CASSSLTGLNYGYTF,TGTGCCAGCAGTTCTCTGACAGGGCTTAACTATGGCTACACCTTC
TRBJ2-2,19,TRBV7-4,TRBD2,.,CASSFRTGGLAGPTGELFF,TGTGCCAGCAGCTTCCGGACCGGGGGACTAGCGGGACCAACCGGGGAGCTGTTTTTT
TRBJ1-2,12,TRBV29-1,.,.,CSIVQGPYGYTF,TGCAGCATTGTGCAAGGACCCTATGGCTACACCTTC
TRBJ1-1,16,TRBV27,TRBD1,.,CASSLGTGVRGTEAFF,TGTGCCAGCAGTTTAGGGACAGGGGTAAGGGGCACTGAAGCTTTCTTT
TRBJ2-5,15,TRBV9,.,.,CASSVDSTAPETQYF,TGTGCCAGCAGCGTAGATTCGACGGCCCCGGAGACCCAGTACTTC